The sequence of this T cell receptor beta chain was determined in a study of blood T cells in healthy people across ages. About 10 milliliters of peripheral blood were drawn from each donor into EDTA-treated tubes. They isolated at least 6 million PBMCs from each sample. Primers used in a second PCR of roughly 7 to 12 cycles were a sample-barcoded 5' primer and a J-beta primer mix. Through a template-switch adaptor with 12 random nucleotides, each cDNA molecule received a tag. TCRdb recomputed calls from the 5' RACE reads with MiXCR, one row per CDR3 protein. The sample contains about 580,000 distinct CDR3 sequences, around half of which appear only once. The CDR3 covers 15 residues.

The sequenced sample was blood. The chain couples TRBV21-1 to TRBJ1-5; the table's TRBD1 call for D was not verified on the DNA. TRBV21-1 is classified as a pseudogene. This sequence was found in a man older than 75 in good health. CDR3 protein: CASGERGPRNQPQHF. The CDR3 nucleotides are TGTGCCAGCGGAGAAAGGGGACCAAGGAATCAGCCCCAGCATTTT.